One sample yielded the 5 T cell receptor beta chains listed below, sequenced in a study of T cell responses to AZD1222 COVID-19 vaccine. Libraries were prepared by immunoSEQ multiplex PCR; TCRdb keeps only in-frame clonotypes and omits some of them. The data contain some 130,000 clones, approximately 85% of them singletons. The specimen comprised peripheral blood, sampled on day 0 of AZD1222 vaccination. The receptor set was obtained from an adult in good health.

A remark on this clone: At one end the junction does not follow the germline gene, possibly because of a read error. The chain has TRBV6-1 and TRBJ1-1, with 8 positions matching TRBD1. Germline V lookup: CDR1 MNHNS, CDR2 SASEGT. The CDR3 has 14 residues. In DNA form, the CDR3 reads TGTGCCAGCAGGGAAGGACAGGGGAACACTGAAGCTTTCTTT. Translating gives CASREGQGNTEAFF.

Here the CDR3 reads CASSYGLVGSPLHF. Here the CDR3 DNA reads TGTGCCAGCAGTTACGGACTTGTAGGTTCACCCCTCCACTTT. The V gene is TRBV6-5, the J gene TRBJ1-6; unclear D gene. Trimming took off 2 bases at V and 9 bases at J, with 11 bases between the two ends. Germline V gene lookup returns CDR1 MNHEY and CDR2 SVGAGI. This CDR3 comprises 14 residues.

There are many counts of this clone. The J gene is TRBJ2-7, the V gene TRBV6-6, with 7 positions matching TRBD2. Germline loops: CDR1 MNHNY, CDR2 SVGAGI (reference sequence). V lost 8 bases and J lost 4; bases outside the gene matches: 5. The CDR3 runs 12 residues. Here the CDR3 DNA reads TGTGCCAGCTCAGCGGGGTTTTACGAGCAGTACTTC. This translates into CASSAGFYEQYF.

The chain couples TRBV7-2 to TRBJ2-5; TRBD2 matches at 14 bases. From germline, CDR1 is SGHTA and CDR2 FQGNSA. The CDR3 extends over 19 amino acids. With V trimmed by 5 bases and J by 4 bases, 15 bases remained unmatched. The chain's CDR3 is CASSAPGLAGATPRETQYF. CDR3 bases: TGTGCCAGCAGCGCCCCGGGACTAGCGGGGGCTACCCCACGAGAGACCCAGTACTTC. The complete variable domain, with remaining parts taken from reference TRBV7-2 and TRBJ2-5, reads GAGVSQSPSNKVTEKGKDVELRCDPISGHTALYWYRQSLGQGLEFLIYFQGNSAPDKSGLPSDRFSAERTGGSVSTLTIQRTQQEDSAVYLCASSAPGLAGATPRETQYFGPGTRLLVL.

This clone was detected only once. The chain couples TRBV19 to TRBJ1-5, with 9 bases fitting TRBD1. Germline V gene lookup returns CDR1 LNHDA and CDR2 SQIVND (reference sequence). The CDR3 spans 16 residues. The ends lost 4 bases at V and 9 bases at J; junction bases unmatched: 13. The CDR3 loop is CASSTKGQGPSMPQHF. The CDR3 nucleotides read TGTGCCAGTAGTACCAAAGGACAGGGGCCAAGCATGCCCCAGCATTTT. The entire variable domain, with the rest obtained from reference TRBV19 and TRBJ1-5, is as follows: DGGITQSPKYLFRKEGQNVTLSCEQNLNHDAMYWYRQDPGQGLRLIYYSQIVNDFQKGDIAEGYSVSREKKESFPLTVTSAQKNPTAFYLCASSTKGQGPSMPQHFGDGTRLSIL.